This T cell receptor (beta chain) appears in the sequencing data of a study of blood T cell repertoires in COVID-19. Study as a whole: The cDNA or gDNA used as material had been derived from T cells, B-cell-depleted T cells, or PBMCs.

Per the germline V gene, CDR1 is MNHEY and CDR2 is SVGAGI. The CDR3 runs to 14 residues. V lost 7 bases and J lost 5, with 17 bases in between. Patients at the Seattle site were enrolled during active infection and followed longitudinally. Repertoires were generated with immunoSEQ multiplex PCR, while TCRdb's copy carries only in-frame clones and drops some. This sample has under 200,000 clones; around nine tenths occur once, and the top ten carry less than 3%. The gene calls are TRBV6-5 and TRBJ1-2, with a possible D match to TRBD1 (5 bases). Sequences were obtained from peripheral blood. The clonotype was recovered from a woman aged 80 or over with COVID-19, enrolled during active disease. The CDR3 DNA sequence: TGTGCCAGCAACTACCGGGACTCTCAGTATGGCTACACCTTC. Translation: CASNYRDSQYGYTF.